The rows below give T cell receptor beta chains drawn from one sample of a study of blood T cells in healthy people across ages. TCRdb ran MiXCR on the 5' RACE reads and lists one entry per CDR3 protein. The sample carries about 780,000 distinct CDR3 sequences, roughly 46% recorded once. The source material was blood. These receptors all come from an elderly man in good health. Both conserved end residues are trimmed from each CDR3. The D gene is left open where the match is weak.

d_gene: TRBD1; j_gene: TRBJ1-5; v_gene: TRBV4-3; CDR3aa: ASSHNTGANQPQH
d_gene: TRBD1; j_gene: TRBJ1-5; v_gene: TRBV7-2; CDR3aa: ASSLVYAGGQPQH
d_gene: .; j_gene: TRBJ1-1; v_gene: TRBV20-1; CDR3aa: SARHSRAVRTEAF
d_gene: .; j_gene: .; v_gene: TRBV6-1; CDR3aa: ASREGNEQY
d_gene: .; j_gene: TRBJ2-4; v_gene: TRBV29-1; CDR3aa: SAARPGREQY
d_gene: TRBD2; j_gene: TRBJ2-2; v_gene: TRBV7-2; CDR3aa: ASSLASAGAGTGELF
d_gene: .; j_gene: TRBJ2-3; v_gene: TRBV5-1; CDR3aa: ASSLVGSDTQY
d_gene: .; j_gene: TRBJ2-7; v_gene: TRBV27; CDR3aa: ASSLQDGSYEQY
d_gene: TRBD1; j_gene: .; v_gene: TRBV7-9; CDR3aa: ASSFGTGDREQY
d_gene: .; j_gene: TRBJ2-3; v_gene: TRBV7-2; CDR3aa: ASSLGARPDTQY
d_gene: .; j_gene: TRBJ1-6; v_gene: TRBV12-3/TRBV12-4; CDR3aa: ASSSTRESPLH
d_gene: .; j_gene: TRBJ2-7; v_gene: TRBV6-2/TRBV6-3; CDR3aa: ASRKDVAIAYEQY
d_gene: TRBD2; j_gene: TRBJ2-5; v_gene: TRBV20-1; CDR3aa: SARKPAGGQETQY
d_gene: TRBD2; j_gene: TRBJ2-5; v_gene: TRBV29-1; CDR3aa: SASYGGGQETQY
d_gene: .; j_gene: .; v_gene: TRBV14; CDR3aa: ASSQDRQAGTQY
d_gene: .; j_gene: TRBJ1-2; v_gene: TRBV4-3; CDR3aa: ASSQGTGLGLKGYT
d_gene: .; j_gene: TRBJ2-5; v_gene: TRBV29-1; CDR3aa: SVEETGETQY
d_gene: TRBD2; j_gene: TRBJ2-1; v_gene: TRBV29-1; CDR3aa: SARGGSYNEQF
d_gene: .; j_gene: TRBJ2-1; v_gene: TRBV5-1; CDR3aa: ASSLDVPSSYNEQF
d_gene: .; j_gene: TRBJ1-4; v_gene: TRBV6-6; CDR3aa: ASSYSDPRGTNEKLF
d_gene: .; j_gene: TRBJ2-5; v_gene: TRBV6-2/TRBV6-3; CDR3aa: ASSYGTLMQY
d_gene: .; j_gene: TRBJ2-7; v_gene: TRBV28; CDR3aa: ASSPRRGAYEQY
d_gene: TRBD1; j_gene: TRBJ1-4; v_gene: TRBV2; CDR3aa: ASSQGTGNEKLF
d_gene: TRBD1; j_gene: TRBJ1-1; v_gene: TRBV7-6; CDR3aa: ASSFIRDRVSPAEAF
d_gene: .; j_gene: TRBJ1-6; v_gene: TRBV7-8; CDR3aa: ASSLGPPYNSPLH
d_gene: .; j_gene: TRBJ2-3; v_gene: TRBV12-3/TRBV12-4; CDR3aa: ASREDGTDTQY
d_gene: .; j_gene: TRBJ2-1; v_gene: TRBV7-9; CDR3aa: ASSLWVGGPQSWF
d_gene: TRBD2; j_gene: TRBJ2-1; v_gene: TRBV5-6; CDR3aa: ASSGVAGGAHEQF
d_gene: TRBD1; j_gene: TRBJ1-5; v_gene: TRBV7-9; CDR3aa: ASSPSGQGGDQPQH
d_gene: .; j_gene: TRBJ1-6; v_gene: TRBV25-1; CDR3aa: ASSESTRNSPLH
d_gene: TRBD2; j_gene: TRBJ2-3; v_gene: TRBV20-1; CDR3aa: SARSGGADTQY
d_gene: TRBD2; j_gene: TRBJ2-5; v_gene: TRBV4-3; CDR3aa: ASSQSLAGGTQY
d_gene: TRBD2; j_gene: TRBJ2-1; v_gene: TRBV10-3; CDR3aa: AISESGLLGQF
d_gene: .; j_gene: TRBJ2-5; v_gene: TRBV10-3; CDR3aa: AISEVGQETQY
d_gene: TRBD1; j_gene: TRBJ2-5; v_gene: TRBV20-1; CDR3aa: SARPRQGAEETQY
d_gene: TRBD1; j_gene: TRBJ2-7; v_gene: TRBV18; CDR3aa: ASSRTGKGYEQY
d_gene: .; j_gene: TRBJ2-5; v_gene: TRBV5-1; CDR3aa: ASKAGGIQETQY
d_gene: TRBD2; j_gene: TRBJ2-2; v_gene: TRBV12-3/TRBV12-4; CDR3aa: ASSPGLAGVSTGELF